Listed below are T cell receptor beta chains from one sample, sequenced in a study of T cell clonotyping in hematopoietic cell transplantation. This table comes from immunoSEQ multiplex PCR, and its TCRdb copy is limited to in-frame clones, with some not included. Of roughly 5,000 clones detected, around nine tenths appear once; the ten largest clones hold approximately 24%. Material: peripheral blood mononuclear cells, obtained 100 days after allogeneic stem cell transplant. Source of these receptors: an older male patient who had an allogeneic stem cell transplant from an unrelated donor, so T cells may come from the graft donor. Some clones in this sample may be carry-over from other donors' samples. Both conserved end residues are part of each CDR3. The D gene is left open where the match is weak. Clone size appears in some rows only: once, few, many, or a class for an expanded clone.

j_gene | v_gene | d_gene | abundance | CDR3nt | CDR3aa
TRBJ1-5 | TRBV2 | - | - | TGTGCCAGCGGGCGGCTTAGCAATCAGCCCCAGCATTTT | CASGRLSNQPQHF
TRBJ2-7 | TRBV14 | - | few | TGTGCCAGCAGCCCCTACACTATAAACGAGCAGTACTTC | CASSPYTINEQYF
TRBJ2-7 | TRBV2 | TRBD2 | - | TGTGCCAGCAGTGGATCCCCTAGCGGATTCTACGAGCAGTACTTC | CASSGSPSGFYEQYF
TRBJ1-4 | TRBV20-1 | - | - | TGCAGTGCTAGCAGAAATGAAAAACTGTTTTTT | CSASRNEKLFF
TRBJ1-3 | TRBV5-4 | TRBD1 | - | TGTGCCAGCAGCTCCTGGGGACAGGGGGATTACTACTCTGGAAACACCATATATTTT | CASSSWGQGDYYSGNTIYF
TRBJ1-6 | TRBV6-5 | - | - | TGTGCCAGCAGCCTCTTAGGCGTCGGTTCACCCCTCCACTTT | CASSLLGVGSPLHF
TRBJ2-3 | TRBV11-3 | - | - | TGTGCCAGCCGGGACCAGCCCCACCGGGACACGCAGTATTTT | CASRDQPHRDTQYF
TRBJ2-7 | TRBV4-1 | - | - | TGCGCCAGCAGCCAAGGCCCTTCTGCCTCCTACGAGCAGTACTTC | CASSQGPSASYEQYF
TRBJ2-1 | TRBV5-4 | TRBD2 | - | TGTGCCAGCAGCTCCATAGCGGGAGGGACCTACAATGAGCAGTTCTTC | CASSSIAGGTYNEQFF
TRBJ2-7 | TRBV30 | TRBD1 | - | TGTGCCTGGAGTAAAGACAGGGGGTACGAGCAGTACTTC | CAWSKDRGYEQYF
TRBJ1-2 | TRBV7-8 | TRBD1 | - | TGTGCCAGCAGCCTACGGGACAGGTCTTTTCTGGGTGGCTACACCTTC | CASSLRDRSFLGGYTF
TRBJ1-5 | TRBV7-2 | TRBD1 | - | TGTGCCACCGGACAGGGGGCCCATCAGCCCCAGCATTTT | CATGQGAHQPQHF
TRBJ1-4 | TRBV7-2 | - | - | TGTGCCAGCAGCTCATACGAAAACCCTGCTGCAACTAATGAAAAACTGTTTTTT | CASSSYENPAATNEKLFF
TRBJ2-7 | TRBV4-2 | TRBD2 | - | TGTGCCAGCAGCCAATCGACTAGCGGGACCCACGAGCAGTACTTC | CASSQSTSGTHEQYF
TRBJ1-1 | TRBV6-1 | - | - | TGTGCCAGCAGATCAATACCCGAGGGGGGCGAAGCTTTCTTT | CASRSIPEGGEAFF
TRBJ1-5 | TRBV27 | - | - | TGTGCCAGCAGTCCACAAGGGGGGGTCACCAATCAGCCCCAGCATTTT | CASSPQGGVTNQPQHF
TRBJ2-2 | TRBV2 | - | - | TGTGCCAGCGTTGGGGGGACCGGGGAGCTGTTTTTT | CASVGGTGELFF
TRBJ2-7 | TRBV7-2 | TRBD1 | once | TGTGCCAGCAGCCGAGGACAGGGAGTAAACTACGAGCAGTACTTC | CASSRGQGVNYEQYF
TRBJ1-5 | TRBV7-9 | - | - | TGTGCCAGCAGCATTGGGGGACAGCCCCAGCATTTT | CASSIGGQPQHF
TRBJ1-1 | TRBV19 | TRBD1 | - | TGTGCCAGTAGTGGGGACAGGCGGAACACTGAAGCTTTCTTT | CASSGDRRNTEAFF
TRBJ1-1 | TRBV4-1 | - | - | TGCGCCAGCAGCCAAGATTGGCGGGGGGCCGAAGCTTTCTTT | CASSQDWRGAEAFF
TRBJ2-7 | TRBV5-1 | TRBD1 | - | TGCGCCAGCAGCCCCTCCGGGACAGGGCACGAGCAGTACTTC | CASSPSGTGHEQYF
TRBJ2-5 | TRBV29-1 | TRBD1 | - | TGCAGCGTCGGAAGAGGGATTCAGGGGGCGCTTGAGACCCAGTACTTC | CSVGRGIQGALETQYF
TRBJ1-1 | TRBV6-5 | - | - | TGTGCCAGCAGTTATGGACGGAACACTGAAGCTTTCTTT | CASSYGRNTEAFF
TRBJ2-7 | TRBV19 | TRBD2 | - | TGTGCCAGTAGAACGACTAGCGGTCCTTCCTACGAGCAGTACTTC | CASRTTSGPSYEQYF
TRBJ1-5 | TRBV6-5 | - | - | TGTGCCAGCAGCCTAGGTCCCCAGTCGCCCCAGCATTTT | CASSLGPQSPQHF
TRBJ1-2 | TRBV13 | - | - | TGTGCCAGCAGCCCCCCGGTCCCCTCGGCTTATTCCTTC | CASSPPVPSAYSF
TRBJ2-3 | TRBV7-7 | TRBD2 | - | TGTGCTAGCAGCTTTTACCCAGCGGGAGATTCGAACACAGATACGCAGTATTTT | CASSFYPAGDSNTDTQYF
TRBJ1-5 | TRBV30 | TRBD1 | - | TGTGCCTGGAGCTCGGGACAGACTTATAATCAGCCCCAGCATTTT | CAWSSGQTYNQPQHF
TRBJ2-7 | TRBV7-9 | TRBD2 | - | TGTGCCAGCAGCTCCCGGACTAGTTCGTCCTACGAGCAGTACTTC | CASSSRTSSSYEQYF
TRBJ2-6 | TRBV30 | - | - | TGTGCCTGGAGTGTAACCGGGGCCAACGTCCTGACTTTC | CAWSVTGANVLTF
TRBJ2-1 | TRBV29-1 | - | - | TGCAGCGTTGCGGACGTAAGGTCCTACAATGAGCAGTTCTTC | CSVADVRSYNEQFF
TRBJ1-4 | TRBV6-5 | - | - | TGTGCCAGCAGGTCTGGGACTGGCCGTAATGAAAAACTGTTTTTT | CASRSGTGRNEKLFF
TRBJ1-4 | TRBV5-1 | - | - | TGCGCCAGCAGCCCTAATGGGGACGGTGTTAATGAAAAACTGTTTTTT | CASSPNGDGVNEKLFF
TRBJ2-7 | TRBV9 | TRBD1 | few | TGTGCCAGCAGCGGTCAGGGGGCCTACGAGCAGTACTTC | CASSGQGAYEQYF
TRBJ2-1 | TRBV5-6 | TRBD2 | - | TGTGCCAGCAGCTTCTCGTCTAGCGGGAGGCCGGAGGGGGAGCAGTTCTTC | CASSFSSSGRPEGEQFF
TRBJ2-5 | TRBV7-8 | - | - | TGTGCCAGCAGCTTAGGAACTCGGGAGACCCAGTACTTC | CASSLGTRETQYF
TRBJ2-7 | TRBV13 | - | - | TGTGCCAGCAGCCCCGGGGGCCCCTACGAGCAGTACTTC | CASSPGGPYEQYF
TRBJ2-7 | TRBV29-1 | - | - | TGCAGCGTTAGAGGGTCGGGAACCTACGAGCAGTACTTC | CSVRGSGTYEQYF
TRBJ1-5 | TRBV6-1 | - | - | TGTGCCAGCAGTGAAGTGGGCAGGGCGAGGTATCAGCCCCAGCATTTT | CASSEVGRARYQPQHF
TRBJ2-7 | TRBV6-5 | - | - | TGTGCCAGCGGCCCCGTTGCGGAGGCCTACGAGCAGTACTTC | CASGPVAEAYEQYF
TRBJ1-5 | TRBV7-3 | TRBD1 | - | TGTGCCAGCAGCTTTCAGGGGGGCCAGCCCCAGCATTTT | CASSFQGGQPQHF
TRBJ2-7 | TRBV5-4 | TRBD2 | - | TGTGCCAGCAGCTTGGGGGGTCTAGCGGGAGCAGTGAACGAGCAGTACTTC | CASSLGGLAGAVNEQYF
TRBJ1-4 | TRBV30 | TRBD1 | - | TGTGTCGTGGGGGACAGTAGGGAAAAACTGTTTTTT | CVVGDSREKLFF